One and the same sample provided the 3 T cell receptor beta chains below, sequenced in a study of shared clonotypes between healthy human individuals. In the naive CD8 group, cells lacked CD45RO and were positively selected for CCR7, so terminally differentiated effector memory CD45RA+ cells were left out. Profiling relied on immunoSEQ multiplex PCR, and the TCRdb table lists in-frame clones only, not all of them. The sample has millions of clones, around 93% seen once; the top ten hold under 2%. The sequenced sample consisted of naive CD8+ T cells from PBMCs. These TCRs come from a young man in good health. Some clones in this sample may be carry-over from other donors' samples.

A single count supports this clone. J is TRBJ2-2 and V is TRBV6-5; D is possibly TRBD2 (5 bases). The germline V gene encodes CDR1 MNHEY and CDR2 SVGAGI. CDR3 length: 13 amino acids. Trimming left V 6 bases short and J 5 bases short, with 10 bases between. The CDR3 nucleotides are TGTGCCAGCAGGTGGACGGGGACCGGGGAGCTGTTTTTT. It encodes CASRWTGTGELFF.

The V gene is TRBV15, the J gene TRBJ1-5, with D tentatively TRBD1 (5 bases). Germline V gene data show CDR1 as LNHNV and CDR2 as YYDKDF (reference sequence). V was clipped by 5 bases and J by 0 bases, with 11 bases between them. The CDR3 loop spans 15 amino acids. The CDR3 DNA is TGTGCCACCAGCCCAAAGGGGAATAGCAATCAGCCCCAGCATTTT. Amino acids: CATSPKGNSNQPQHF.

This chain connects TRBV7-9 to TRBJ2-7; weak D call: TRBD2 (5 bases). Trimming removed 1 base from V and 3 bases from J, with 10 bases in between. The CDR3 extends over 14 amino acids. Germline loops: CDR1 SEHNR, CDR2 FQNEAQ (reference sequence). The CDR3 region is CASSLERRLYEQYF. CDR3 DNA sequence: TGTGCCAGCAGCTTAGAAAGGAGGCTCTACGAGCAGTACTTC.